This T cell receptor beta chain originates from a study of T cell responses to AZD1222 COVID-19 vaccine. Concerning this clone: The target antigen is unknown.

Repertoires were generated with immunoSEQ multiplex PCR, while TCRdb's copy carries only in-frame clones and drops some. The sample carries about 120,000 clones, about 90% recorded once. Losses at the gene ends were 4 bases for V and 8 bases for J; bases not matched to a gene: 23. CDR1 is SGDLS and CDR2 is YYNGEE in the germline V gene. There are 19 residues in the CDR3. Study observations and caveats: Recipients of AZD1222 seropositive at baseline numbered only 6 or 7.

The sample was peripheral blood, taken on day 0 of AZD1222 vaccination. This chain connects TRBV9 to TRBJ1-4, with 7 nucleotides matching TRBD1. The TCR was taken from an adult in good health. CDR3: CASSSRGLVPEESEEKLFF. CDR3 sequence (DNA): TGTGCCAGCAGCTCGAGGGGGCTCGTACCTGAGGAATCTGAAGAAAAACTGTTTTTT.